One sample yielded the 20 T cell receptor beta chains listed below, sequenced in a study of patients and donors after allogeneic stem cell transplantation. TCRdb reprocessed the RT-PCR reads with MiXCR, giving one entry per CDR3 protein. The data show some 230,000 distinct CDR3 sequences, about 14% seen once. Sequencing was carried out using blood, either unsorted or a sorted T cell fraction (not recorded which). The receptor set was obtained from a human donor who was either an allogeneic HSCT recipient or a stem cell or donor lymphocyte infusion donor (not recorded which). It is not recorded whose cells these are; they may come from a transplant donor.

The chain is built from TRBV5-4 and TRBJ1-2; D uncertain. The CDR3 runs to 14 residues. Per the germline V gene, CDR1 is SGHNT and CDR2 is YYREEE (reference sequence). Trimming pared 0 bases from V and 7 bases from J, leaving 13 bases between. This CDR3 is CASSLGGLNVGYTF. The CDR3 DNA reads as TGTGCCAGCAGCTTGGGGGGATTAAACGTTGGCTACACCTTC.

This clonotype has ten or more counts. The rearrangement uses TRBV20-1 and TRBJ2-5; D not certain. Per the germline V gene, CDR1 is DFQATT and CDR2 is SNEGSKA (reference sequence). Trimming shortened V by 3 bases and J by 5 bases, and 7 bases separated the two germline ends. The CDR3 extends over 11 amino acids. The CDR3 sequence is CSASHRETQYF. For the CDR3, the DNA is TGCAGTGCTAGCCATCGGGAGACCCAGTACTTC.

This chain uses TRBV11-2 with TRBJ2-5; D remains ambiguous. V was clipped by 5 bases and J by 6 bases, with 10 bases between them. The CDR3 is 12 amino acids. Germline V CDR1 and CDR2: SGHAT, FQNNGV. DNA for the CDR3: TGTGCCAGCAGCCAAAATCGGCAGACCCAGTACTTC. Its protein product is CASSQNRQTQYF.

There are many counts of this clonotype. The chain employs TRBV2 and TRBJ1-2; TRBD1 is a possible D gene (5 bases). V shed 3 bases and J shed 3 bases, with 11 bases lying between them. The length of the CDR3 is 14 residues. The germline V gene encodes CDR1 SNHLY and CDR2 FYNNEI. CDR3 amino acids: CASSEGGYDYGYTF. CDR3 coding DNA: TGTGCCAGCAGTGAGGGGGGGTACGACTATGGCTACACCTTC.

V is TRBV29-1 and J is TRBJ1-2; unclear D gene. This CDR3 comprises 15 residues. Germline V gene data show CDR1 as SQVTM and CDR2 as ANQGSEA. Trimming left V 2 bases short and J 4 bases short, with 17 bases between. CDR3 amino acids: CSVERVAITGYGYTF. The CDR3 DNA reads as TGCAGCGTTGAAAGGGTCGCCATCACGGGCTATGGCTACACCTTC.

This clonotype occurred many times. The chain has TRBV11-2 and TRBJ2-5; TRBD2 matches at 11 bases. The CDR3 runs 15 residues. In germline, CDR1 is SGHAT, CDR2 FQNNGV. V dropped 5 bases and J dropped 2; count of bases not matched to a gene: 4. CDR3: CASSGGTSGQETQYF. CDR3 in DNA: TGTGCCAGCAGCGGCGGGACTAGCGGACAAGAGACCCAGTACTTC.

This clonotype was detected a few times. The chain links TRBV7-2 to TRBJ2-7, with D uncertain. The CDR3 contains 14 residues. Per the germline V gene, CDR1 is SGHTA and CDR2 is FQGNSA. Trimming cost V 1 base and J 2 bases, with 9 bases left between them. CDR3: CASSLEGTTYEQYF. CDR3 DNA: TGTGCCAGCAGCTTAGAGGGCACAACCTACGAGCAGTACTTC. The full variable domain, with the rest looked up from reference TRBV7-2 and TRBJ2-7, is GAGVSQSPSNKVTEKGKDVELRCDPISGHTALYWYRQSLGQGLEFLIYFQGNSAPDKSGLPSDRFSAERTGGSVSTLTIQRTQQEDSAVYLCASSLEGTTYEQYFGPGTRLTVT.

The chain links TRBV11-2 to TRBJ1-3; 9 bases are a match to TRBD1. Germline CDR1 and CDR2: SGHAT and FQNNGV. The CDR3 totals 19 residues. J gave up 0 bases and V 1 base, and 10 bases lay outside the gene matches. CDR3 nucleotides: TGTGCCAGCAGCTTAGGTTTGGGACAGGGAACGAGCTCTGGAAACACCATATATTTT. Protein: CASSLGLGQGTSSGNTIYF.

This clonotype is deemed medium-sized (0.01 to 0.1%). V usage is TRBV20-1 and J usage is TRBJ2-1; 11 positions agree with TRBD2. This CDR3 region has 15 residues. Germline V CDR1 and CDR2: DFQATT, SNEGSKA (reference sequence). The V segment lost 6 bases and the J segment 6 bases; nucleotides outside the gene matches: 10. The CDR3 DNA follows: TGCAGTGCCAAAAGTAGCGGGGGGGCGGGCAATGAGCAGTTCTTC. As protein: CSAKSSGGAGNEQFF.

This clonotype has at least ten counts. V and J are TRBV7-2 and TRBJ1-1, with 10 bases aligning to TRBD1. V lost 5 bases to trimming and J lost 8 bases; unmatched junction nucleotides: 11. CDR1 and CDR2 from the germline V gene are SGHTA and FQGNSA. CDR3 length: 15 residues. The CDR3 reads CASSMRSGTGEEAFF. In DNA form, the CDR3 reads TGTGCCAGCAGCATGCGATCCGGGACAGGGGAAGAAGCTTTCTTT.

In this sample, this clonotype turned up many times. The chain uses TRBV14 and TRBJ2-3; 7 nucleotides agree with TRBD1. V trimming: 2 bases; J trimming: 9 bases; junction bases outside the gene matches: 2. The germline V gene has CDR1 SGHDN and CDR2 FVKESK. CDR3 length: 12 amino acids. CDR3 sequence reads: CASSQTGVTQYF. CDR3 bases: TGTGCCAGCAGCCAAACAGGGGTGACGCAGTATTTT.

This clonotype was seen only a few times. The V and J genes are TRBV21-1 and TRBJ2-7; the table's D call, TRBD1, has no DNA check behind it. TRBV21-1 constitutes a pseudogene. This CDR3 region has 18 residues. CDR3 in DNA: TGTGCCAGCAGCAAAGATTTGGTCGGGGTTTCAGGGTATCACGAGCAGTACTTC. Protein product: CASSKDLVGVSGYHEQYF.

CDR3: CSASQGLVGSPLHF. The CDR3 DNA reads TGCAGTGCTAGCCAAGGGCTAGTAGGTTCACCCCTCCACTTT. V and J are TRBV20-1 and TRBJ1-6; D not certain. The germline V and J ends were trimmed by 3 bases and 9 bases, with 15 bases remaining between them. The CDR3 runs 14 residues. In germline, CDR1 is DFQATT, CDR2 SNEGSKA (reference sequence).

Only a few counts were recorded for this clonotype. V gene TRBV7-2 combines with J gene TRBJ2-5; tentative D call: TRBD2 (6 bases). CDR3 size: 13 residues. Trimming left V 3 bases short and J 5 bases short, with 10 bases between. Germline values: CDR1 SGHTA, CDR2 FQGNSA. As DNA, the CDR3 is TGTGCCAGCAGCTTCGGCCGGGGGGAGACCCAGTACTTC. It translates to CASSFGRGETQYF.

This chain joins TRBV7-8 and TRBJ2-1, with D possibly matching TRBD1 (5 bases). CDR1 is SGHVS and CDR2 is FQNEAQ in the germline V gene. Deletions cut 2 bases from V and 0 bases from J, with 8 bases between. The CDR3 totals 15 residues. This CDR3 reads CASSLSGYSYNEQFF. Here the CDR3 DNA reads TGTGCCAGCAGCTTATCAGGGTACTCCTACAATGAGCAGTTCTTC.

This clonotype was observed once. The chain combines TRBV19 with TRBJ2-3, with D possibly TRBD2 on 6 matching bases. The V gene's germline CDR1 is LNHDA and CDR2 SQIVND (reference sequence). Trimming pared 1 base from V and 2 bases from J, leaving 10 bases between. The CDR3 runs to 15 residues. The CDR3 reads CASSIGGGATDTQYF. The CDR3 DNA is TGTGCCAGTAGTATAGGAGGCGGGGCCACAGATACGCAGTATTTT.

Ten or more counts support this clonotype. The J gene is TRBJ2-2, the V gene TRBV9; D remains ambiguous. The CDR3 loop spans 15 amino acids. Germline V gene data show CDR1 as SGDLS and CDR2 as YYNGEE. The V end was cut by 0 bases, the J end by 4 bases, with 10 bases between. The DNA for the CDR3 is TGTGCCAGCAGCGTAGACAGCATGGGCACCGGGGAGCTGTTTTTT. Translating gives CASSVDSMGTGELFF. Using reference TRBV9 and TRBJ2-2 for the parts outside the CDR3, the full variable domain is DSGVTQTPKHLITATGQRVTLRCSPRSGDLSVYWYQQSLDQGLQFLIQYYNGEERAKGNILERFSAQQFPDLHSELNLSSLELGDSALYFCASSVDSMGTGELFFGEGSRLTVL.

The chain carries TRBV20-1 and TRBJ1-6; 9 nucleotides agree with TRBD1. V lost 3 bases, J lost 8 bases, and 2 bases stayed unmatched. The germline V gene encodes CDR1 DFQATT and CDR2 SNEGSKA (reference sequence). This CDR3 region has 13 residues. CDR3 loop: CSARRTGDSPLHF. DNA for the CDR3: TGCAGTGCTAGGAGGACAGGGGATTCACCCCTCCACTTT.

This clonotype has just a few counts. The chain's CDR3 is CSASAGGPSDTQYF. The CDR3 nucleotides read TGCAGTGCTAGCGCGGGAGGGCCCTCAGATACGCAGTATTTT. The V and J genes are TRBV20-1 and TRBJ2-3; TRBD2 matches 9 bases. Looked up from germline, CDR1 is DFQATT and CDR2 is SNEGSKA (reference sequence). The V segment lost 3 bases and the J segment 4 bases; nucleotides outside the gene matches: 5. The CDR3 consists of 14 residues.

The gene calls are TRBV7-3 and TRBJ1-1; TRBD1 matches at 8 bases. Losses at the gene ends were 5 bases for V and 6 bases for J; bases not matched to a gene: 11. The CDR3 length is 15 residues. The germline V gene encodes CDR1 SGHTA and CDR2 FQGTGA. CDR3 in amino acids: CASSQGAGGRAEAFF. In nucleotides, the CDR3 is TGTGCCAGCAGCCAGGGGGCCGGGGGAAGGGCTGAAGCTTTCTTT.